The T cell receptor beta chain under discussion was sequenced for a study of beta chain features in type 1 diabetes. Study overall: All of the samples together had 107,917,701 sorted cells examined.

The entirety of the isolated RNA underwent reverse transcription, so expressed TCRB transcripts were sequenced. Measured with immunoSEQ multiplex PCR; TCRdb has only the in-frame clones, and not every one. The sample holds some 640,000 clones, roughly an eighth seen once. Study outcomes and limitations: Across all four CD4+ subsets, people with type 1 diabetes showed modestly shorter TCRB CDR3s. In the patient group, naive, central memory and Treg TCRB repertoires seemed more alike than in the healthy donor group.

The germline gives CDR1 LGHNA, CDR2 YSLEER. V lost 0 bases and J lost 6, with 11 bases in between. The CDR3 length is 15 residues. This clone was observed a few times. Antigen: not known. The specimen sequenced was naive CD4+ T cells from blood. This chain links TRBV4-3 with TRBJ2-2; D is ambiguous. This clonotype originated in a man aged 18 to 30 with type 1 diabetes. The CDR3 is CASSQEISRSGELFF. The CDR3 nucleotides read TGCGCCAGCAGCCAAGAGATTAGCAGGTCCGGGGAGCTGTTTTTT.